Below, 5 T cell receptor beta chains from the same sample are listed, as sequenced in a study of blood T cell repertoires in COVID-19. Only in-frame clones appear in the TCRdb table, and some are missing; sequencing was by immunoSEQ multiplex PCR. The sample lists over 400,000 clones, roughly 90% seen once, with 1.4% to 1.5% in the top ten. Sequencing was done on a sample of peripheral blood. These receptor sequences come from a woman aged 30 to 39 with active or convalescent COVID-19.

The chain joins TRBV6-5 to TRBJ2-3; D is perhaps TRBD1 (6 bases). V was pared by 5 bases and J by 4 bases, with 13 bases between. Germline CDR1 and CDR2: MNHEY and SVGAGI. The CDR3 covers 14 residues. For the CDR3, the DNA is TGTGCCAGCAGTCACGGGACACAGGCAGATACGCAGTATTTT. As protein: CASSHGTQADTQYF.

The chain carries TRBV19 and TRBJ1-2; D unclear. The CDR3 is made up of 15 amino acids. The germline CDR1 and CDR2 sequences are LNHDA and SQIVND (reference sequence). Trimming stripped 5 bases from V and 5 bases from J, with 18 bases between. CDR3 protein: CASSPELGRGYGYTF. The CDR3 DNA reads TGTGCCAGTAGTCCAGAGCTTGGACGGGGATATGGCTACACCTTC.

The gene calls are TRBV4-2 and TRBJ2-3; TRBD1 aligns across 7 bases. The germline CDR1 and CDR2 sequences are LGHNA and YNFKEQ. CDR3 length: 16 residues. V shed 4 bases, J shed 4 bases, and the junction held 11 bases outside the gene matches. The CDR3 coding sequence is TGTGCCAGCAGCCCCCTCACCGGACAGGCCGCAGATACGCAGTATTTT. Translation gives CASSPLTGQAADTQYF.

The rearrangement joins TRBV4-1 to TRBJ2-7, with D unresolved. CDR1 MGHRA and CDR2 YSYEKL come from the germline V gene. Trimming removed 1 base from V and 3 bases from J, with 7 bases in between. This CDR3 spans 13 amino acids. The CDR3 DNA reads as TGCGCCAGCAGCCAAGGTTTCGGCTACGAGCAGTACTTC. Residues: CASSQGFGYEQYF.

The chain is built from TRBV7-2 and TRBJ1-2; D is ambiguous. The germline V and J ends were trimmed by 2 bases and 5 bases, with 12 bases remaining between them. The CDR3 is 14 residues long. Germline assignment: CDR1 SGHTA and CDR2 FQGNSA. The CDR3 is CASSLMGSGYGYTF. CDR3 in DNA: TGTGCCAGCAGCTTAATGGGCAGCGGTTATGGCTACACCTTC.